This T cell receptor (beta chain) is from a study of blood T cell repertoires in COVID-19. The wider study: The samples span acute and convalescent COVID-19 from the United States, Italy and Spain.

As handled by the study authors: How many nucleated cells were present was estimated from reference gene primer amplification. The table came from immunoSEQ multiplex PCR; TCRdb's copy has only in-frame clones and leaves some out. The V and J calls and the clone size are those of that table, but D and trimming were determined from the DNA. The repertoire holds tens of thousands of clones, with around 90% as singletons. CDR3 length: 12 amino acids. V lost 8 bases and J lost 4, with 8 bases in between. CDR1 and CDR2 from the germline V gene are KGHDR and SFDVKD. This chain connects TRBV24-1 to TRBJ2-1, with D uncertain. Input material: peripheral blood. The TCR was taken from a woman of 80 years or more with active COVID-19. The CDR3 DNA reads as TGTGCCACCACAAGTAGATACAATGAGCAGTTCTTC. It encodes CATTSRYNEQFF.